These T cell receptor beta chains were read from a single sample in a study of tumor-infiltrating lymphocytes in oesophageal squamous cell carcinoma. One entry per CDR3 protein, called by TCRdb with MiXCR from the PCR reads. Altogether under 20,000 distinct CDR3 sequences are present, almost 40% being singletons, with the ten largest covering 6.8%. The sequenced sample consisted of blood. These receptors were taken from a male donor with esophageal squamous cell carcinoma. The CDR3 runs from the conserved cysteine through the conserved F or W. The order of the fields is V gene, D gene, J gene, clone size, CDR3 DNA, CDR3 protein. The D gene is left open where the match is weak. The size field is filled for only some rows; it gives once, few, many or a size class.

TRBV28	.	TRBJ2-1	.	TGTGCCAGCAGGAAACAGGCCGCGAGCTCCTACAATGAGCAGTTCTTC	CASRKQAASSYNEQFF
TRBV9	TRBD2	TRBJ2-1	few	TGTGCCAGCAGCAAGGACCCCACACTAGCGAGCAATGAGCAGTTCTTC	CASSKDPTLASNEQFF
TRBV7-6	.	TRBJ2-3	.	TGTGCTAGCAGCTATCATAGCTCAGATACGCAGTATTTT	CASSYHSSDTQYF
TRBV12-3/TRBV12-4	.	TRBJ2-7	many	TGTGCCAGCAGCGTGACAGCATCCTACGAGCAGTACTTC	CASSVTASYEQYF
TRBV25-1	TRBD1	TRBJ1-1	.	TGTGCCAGCAGTCGAGGACAGGGTGTCACTGAAGCTTTCTTT	CASSRGQGVTEAFF
TRBV28	TRBD1	TRBJ2-1	.	TGTGCCAGCAGTTGGGGACAGCGCCCCTACAATGAGCAGTTCTTC	CASSWGQRPYNEQFF
TRBV27	.	TRBJ1-4	many	TGTGCCAGCAGTTTAAGCGCTGCAACTAATGAAAAACTGTTTTTT	CASSLSAATNEKLFF
TRBV12-3/TRBV12-4	TRBD1	TRBJ1-4	many	TGTGCCAGCAGTGGGACAGCGTCTAATGAAAAACTGTTTTTT	CASSGTASNEKLFF
TRBV6-6	.	TRBJ2-1	.	TGTGCCAGCAGTTACTGGCCAGGGCTCTACAATGAGCAGTTCTTC	CASSYWPGLYNEQFF
TRBV15	.	TRBJ1-4	.	TGTGCCACCAGCGTCCGGAGAGTGGGTAATGAAAAACTGTTTTTT	CATSVRRVGNEKLFF
TRBV6-1	.	TRBJ2-5	.	TGTGCCAGCAGTTCCCCGGGACTTCTCCAAGAGACCCAGTACTTC	CASSSPGLLQETQYF
TRBV10-3	.	TRBJ2-3	many	TGTGCCATCAATGGCAAGGCAGATACGCAGTATTTT	CAINGKADTQYF
TRBV7-6	.	TRBJ2-1	.	TGTGCCAGCAGCTTAGGGCGAAGCTACAATGAGCAGTTCTTC	CASSLGRSYNEQFF
TRBV2	.	TRBJ2-7	many	TGTGCCAGCAGCCTACAAATGGGGCGGTACGAGCAGTACTTC	CASSLQMGRYEQYF
TRBV28	.	TRBJ1-5	many	TGTGCCAGCGACCCCCGAGGCAATAGCAATCAGCCCCAGCATTTT	CASDPRGNSNQPQHF
TRBV4-1	.	TRBJ1-3	many	TGCGCCAGCAGCCCGTTGGGCAGACCCACAAGCTCTGGAAACACCATATATTTT	CASSPLGRPTSSGNTIYF